The rows below give T cell receptor beta chains drawn from one sample of a study of cytomegalovirus exposure and HLA in healthy donors. Using immunoSEQ multiplex PCR, the repertoire was profiled, and TCRdb retains in-frame clones only, with some absent. The sample shows around 160,000 clones, around four fifths of them seen only once. Material for sequencing was PBMCs. These receptors came from a man younger than 35 in good health and CMV-seropositive. Both conserved end residues are part of each CDR3. Each record gives: clone size, D gene, J gene, V gene, CDR3 protein, CDR3 DNA. The D gene is left open where the match is weak. Not all rows give a size; the values are once, few, many and, for expanded clones, a class.

clone size: .; D gene: .; J gene: TRBJ1-1; V gene: TRBV5-1; CDR3 protein: CASSLSPTGITEAFF; CDR3 DNA: TGCGCCAGCAGCTTGTCACCGACAGGCATTACTGAAGCTTTCTTT
clone size: .; D gene: .; J gene: TRBJ2-7; V gene: TRBV28; CDR3 protein: CASNDRTYEQYF; CDR3 DNA: TGTGCCAGTAACGACAGAACCTACGAGCAGTACTTC
clone size: .; D gene: .; J gene: TRBJ1-1; V gene: TRBV7-2; CDR3 protein: CASSSIVTGGAFF; CDR3 DNA: TGTGCCAGCAGCTCAATCGTGACGGGGGGAGCTTTCTTT
clone size: .; D gene: TRBD2; J gene: TRBJ2-6; V gene: TRBV6-1; CDR3 protein: CASSGGLAGFADVLTF; CDR3 DNA: TGTGCCAGCAGTGGCGGCCTAGCGGGATTTGCGGACGTCCTGACTTTC
clone size: once; D gene: TRBD1; J gene: TRBJ2-7; V gene: TRBV5-6; CDR3 protein: CASSPGTGAYEQYF; CDR3 DNA: TGTGCCAGCAGCCCTGGGACAGGGGCTTACGAGCAGTACTTC
clone size: .; D gene: .; J gene: TRBJ2-2; V gene: TRBV11-2; CDR3 protein: CASSSSADSINTGELFF; CDR3 DNA: TGTGCCAGCAGCTCTTCTGCGGATTCCATTAACACCGGGGAGCTGTTTTTT
clone size: once; D gene: .; J gene: TRBJ2-4; V gene: TRBV2; CDR3 protein: CASSDLTVAKNIQYF; CDR3 DNA: TGTGCCAGCAGTGATCTCACAGTAGCCAAAAACATTCAGTACTTC
clone size: .; D gene: TRBD1; J gene: TRBJ2-6; V gene: TRBV2; CDR3 protein: CASSLDRAGANVLTF; CDR3 DNA: TGTGCCAGCAGCTTAGACAGGGCTGGGGCCAACGTCCTGACTTTC
clone size: few; D gene: .; J gene: TRBJ2-5; V gene: TRBV9; CDR3 protein: CASSVGGETQYF; CDR3 DNA: TGTGCCAGCAGCGTAGGCGGAGAGACCCAGTACTTC
clone size: .; D gene: .; J gene: TRBJ1-4; V gene: TRBV27; CDR3 protein: CASCSLANEKLFF; CDR3 DNA: TGTGCCAGCTGTTCCCTAGCTAATGAAAAACTGTTTTTT
clone size: .; D gene: TRBD1; J gene: TRBJ1-2; V gene: TRBV29-1; CDR3 protein: CSALGQGGYGYTF; CDR3 DNA: TGCAGCGCCTTAGGACAGGGAGGATATGGCTACACCTTC
clone size: .; D gene: TRBD1; J gene: TRBJ2-7; V gene: TRBV4-1; CDR3 protein: CASSQADRAYEQYF; CDR3 DNA: TGCGCCAGCAGCCAAGCCGACAGGGCCTACGAGCAGTACTTC
clone size: .; D gene: TRBD1; J gene: TRBJ2-7; V gene: TRBV7-9; CDR3 protein: CASSLGGTGGSSYEQYF; CDR3 DNA: TGTGCCAGCAGCTTAGGTGGGACAGGGGGTAGCTCCTACGAGCAGTACTTC
clone size: .; D gene: .; J gene: TRBJ2-1; V gene: TRBV27; CDR3 protein: CASSFGKNYNEQFF; CDR3 DNA: TGTGCCAGCAGTTTCGGGAAGAACTACAATGAGCAGTTCTTC
clone size: .; D gene: TRBD1; J gene: TRBJ2-2; V gene: TRBV4-2; CDR3 protein: CASSPGTDTGELFF; CDR3 DNA: TGTGCCAGCAGTCCCGGGACAGACACCGGGGAGCTGTTTTTT
clone size: .; D gene: TRBD1; J gene: TRBJ1-1; V gene: TRBV7-2; CDR3 protein: CASSLSGTVTEAFF; CDR3 DNA: TGTGCCAGCAGCTTATCCGGGACAGTCACTGAAGCTTTCTTT
clone size: .; D gene: TRBD1; J gene: TRBJ1-2; V gene: TRBV4-1; CDR3 protein: CASSQWGRGSGGYTF; CDR3 DNA: TGCGCCAGCAGCCAATGGGGCAGGGGGAGTGGTGGCTACACCTTC
clone size: few; D gene: .; J gene: TRBJ1-5; V gene: TRBV4-1; CDR3 protein: CASSQVFQGSNQPQHF; CDR3 DNA: TGCGCCAGCAGCCAAGTCTTCCAGGGAAGCAATCAGCCCCAGCATTTT
clone size: .; D gene: .; J gene: TRBJ2-1; V gene: TRBV29-1; CDR3 protein: CSVEVRGSFSSYNEQFF; CDR3 DNA: TGCAGCGTTGAGGTCAGGGGATCATTTTCCTCCTACAATGAGCAGTTCTTC
clone size: .; D gene: TRBD2; J gene: TRBJ2-1; V gene: TRBV7-2; CDR3 protein: CASSLEWGGSLNEQFF; CDR3 DNA: TGTGCCAGCAGCTTAGAATGGGGCGGGAGTCTCAATGAGCAGTTCTTC
clone size: .; D gene: .; J gene: TRBJ2-3; V gene: TRBV20-1; CDR3 protein: CSAQGRETQYF; CDR3 DNA: TGCAGTGCCCAGGGGAGAGAGACGCAGTATTTT
clone size: .; D gene: .; J gene: TRBJ1-1; V gene: TRBV11-2; CDR3 protein: CASSLDRAAAFF; CDR3 DNA: TGTGCCAGCAGCTTAGACAGGGCCGCAGCTTTCTTT
clone size: .; D gene: .; J gene: TRBJ1-2; V gene: TRBV4-3; CDR3 protein: CASSQERAVYNGYTF; CDR3 DNA: TGCGCCAGCAGCCAAGAGCGGGCAGTGTACAATGGCTACACCTTC
clone size: .; D gene: .; J gene: TRBJ2-1; V gene: TRBV7-9; CDR3 protein: CASSSTVVSSYNEQFF; CDR3 DNA: TGTGCCAGCAGCTCAACTGTAGTGAGCTCCTACAATGAGCAGTTCTTC
clone size: few; D gene: TRBD2; J gene: TRBJ2-3; V gene: TRBV27; CDR3 protein: CASSPGTSGSTSTDTQYF; CDR3 DNA: TGTGCCAGCAGTCCCGGGACTAGCGGGAGTACTAGCACAGATACGCAGTATTTT
clone size: .; D gene: .; J gene: TRBJ2-1; V gene: TRBV11-2; CDR3 protein: CASSLGGGTREQFF; CDR3 DNA: TGTGCCAGCAGCCTAGGTGGGGGGACCCGGGAGCAGTTCTTC
clone size: .; D gene: .; J gene: TRBJ1-3; V gene: TRBV7-8; CDR3 protein: CASSLFRTESSGNTIYF; CDR3 DNA: TGTGCCAGCAGCTTATTTAGGACAGAGAGCTCTGGAAACACCATATATTTT